Sequencing of this TCR beta chain was carried out in a study of glioma-infiltrating T cells after dendritic cell vaccination. Across the study: Between about 2002 and 2013, patients got autologous tumor lysate-pulsed dendritic cell vaccines.

TCRB CDR3 was amplified from 2 ug genomic DNA or less. Primers: 60 V beta forward and 13 J beta reverse. Sequenced by immunoSEQ multiplex PCR; TCRdb stores in-frame clones only, minus some. The sample has about 92,000 clones; around 84% are singletons. All glioblastoma patients lacked an isocitrate dehydrogenase mutation. The V gene end was trimmed by 5 bases and the J gene end by 11 bases; junction bases not matched to a gene: 8. The germline V gene encodes CDR1 LNHDA and CDR2 SQIVND (reference sequence). The length of the CDR3 is 13 residues. In its sample, this clone was seen a few times. This specimen was blood, taken before dendritic cell vaccination. This TCR derives from a human donor with glioblastoma. The V gene is TRBV19, the J gene TRBJ1-1; 10 positions match TRBD1. The CDR3 nucleotides are TGTGCCAGTAGTGGGGGACAGGGGATTCAGGCTTTCTTT. Its protein is CASSGGQGIQAFF.